This T cell receptor beta chain was profiled in a study of cytomegalovirus exposure and HLA in healthy donors. Findings and caveats of the study: According to a later analysis, most TCR beta chains associated with CMV appeared HLA-restricted.

Worth noting for this clone: As yet, its antigen is unknown.

Both 60 Vbeta primers and 13 Jbeta primers went into the PCR. Data came from immunoSEQ multiplex PCR; TCRdb stores just in-frame clones and leaves some out. The table lists around 100,000 clones, around 81% of them singletons, with under 4.5% in the top ten. The receptor comes from a female donor in good health and CMV-seropositive. Specimen: PBMCs.

The chain's CDR3 is CASSEVGTSGTDTQYF. The CDR3 nucleotides are TGTGCCAGCAGTGAAGTAGGGACTAGCGGAACAGATACGCAGTATTTT. V gene TRBV2 combines with J gene TRBJ2-3; the match to TRBD2 covers 11 bases. Germline trimming cut 1 base from V and 3 bases from J; bases unmatched to any gene: 3. This CDR3 region has 16 residues. Germline V lookup: CDR1 SNHLY, CDR2 FYNNEI.